The rows below give T cell receptor beta chains drawn from one sample of a study of blood T cell repertoires in COVID-19. Data came from immunoSEQ multiplex PCR; TCRdb stores just in-frame clones and leaves some out. The table has approximately 160,000 clones, around 85% seen once; the top ten hold around 4%. Sequenced sample: peripheral blood. These receptors came from a woman between 70 and 85 years old with acute or convalescent COVID-19. Both conserved end residues are part of each CDR3. The order of the fields is D gene, V gene, clone size, J gene, CDR3 protein, CDR3 DNA. A D gene is named only where the DNA matches it firmly. Only some rows state a clone size, as once, few, many or a class for expanded clones.

TRBD2	TRBV7-9	few	TRBJ2-1	CASRKGSSGSSMRGNEQFF	TGTGCCAGCAGAAAGGGGTCCAGCGGGAGCTCTATGAGGGGCAATGAGCAGTTCTTC
NA	TRBV6-2/TRBV6-3	few	TRBJ1-2	CASSYVGAKNYGYTF	TGTGCCAGCAGTTACGTGGGGGCGAAGAACTATGGCTACACCTTC
NA	TRBV2	NA	TRBJ1-1	CASTGMNTEAFF	TGTGCCAGCACGGGAATGAACACTGAAGCTTTCTTT
NA	TRBV6-5	NA	TRBJ1-2	CASTEVPGDGYTF	TGTGCCAGCACCGAGGTGCCAGGGGACGGCTACACCTTC
NA	TRBV7-2	NA	TRBJ1-1	CASSLDSGLNTEAFF	TGTGCCAGCAGCTTAGATTCAGGGTTGAACACTGAAGCTTTCTTT
NA	TRBV7-9	NA	TRBJ1-2	CASSLEGATGGYTF	TGTGCCAGCAGCTTAGAAGGGGCGACCGGTGGCTACACCTTC
TRBD1	TRBV7-9	NA	TRBJ1-4	CASSLGRTGFEKLFF	TGTGCCAGCAGCTTAGGACGGACAGGGTTTGAAAAACTGTTTTTT
NA	TRBV6-1	NA	TRBJ2-5	CASSEWGREETQYF	TGTGCCAGCAGTGAGTGGGGCCGGGAAGAGACCCAGTACTTC
NA	TRBV19	once	TRBJ1-2	CASSPHVGQPYGYTF	TGTGCCAGTAGTCCACACGTTGGACAGCCCTATGGCTACACCTTC
NA	TRBV18	NA	TRBJ1-1	CASSPFQGASTEAFF	TGTGCCAGCTCACCGTTCCAGGGCGCGAGCACTGAAGCTTTCTTT
TRBD1	TRBV10-1	NA	TRBJ1-5	CASSQRDRERSNQPQHF	TGCGCCAGCAGTCAGAGGGACAGGGAACGAAGCAATCAGCCCCAGCATTTT
NA	TRBV18	NA	TRBJ2-1	CASSRAGAGEQFF	TGTGCCAGCTCACGGGCGGGGGCCGGTGAGCAGTTCTTC
TRBD1	TRBV27	NA	TRBJ2-7	CASSLTRDSSYEQYF	TGTGCCAGCAGTCTCACCCGGGACAGCTCCTACGAGCAGTACTTC
TRBD2	TRBV2	NA	TRBJ2-7	CASKTSSGSSYEQYF	TGTGCCAGCAAAACCTCTAGCGGGAGCTCCTACGAGCAGTACTTC
NA	TRBV18	NA	TRBJ1-3	CASSLQLGGGLNSGNTIYF	TGTGCCAGCTCACTCCAGCTAGGGGGTGGCCTAAACTCTGGAAACACCATATATTTT
NA	TRBV4-3	NA	TRBJ1-1	CASSQDSGVTTEAFF	TGCGCCAGCAGCCAAGATTCGGGGGTTACCACTGAAGCTTTCTTT
NA	TRBV3-1/TRBV3-2	NA	TRBJ1-5	CASSRGVQPQHF	TGTGCCAGCAGCCGCGGGGTGCAGCCCCAGCATTTT
TRBD2	TRBV6-4	NA	TRBJ2-1	CASRGERYNEQFF	TGTGCCAGCCGGGGGGAGCGATACAATGAGCAGTTCTTC
TRBD1	TRBV2	NA	TRBJ1-2	CASRATGGVDYGYTF	TGTGCCAGCAGAGCGACAGGGGGCGTGGATTATGGCTACACCTTC
NA	TRBV25-1	NA	TRBJ1-1	CASSDVEKNTEAFF	TGTGCCAGCAGTGATGTGGAGAAGAACACTGAAGCTTTCTTT
TRBD2	TRBV9	NA	TRBJ2-3	CASSVSGVTYTQYF	TGTGCCAGCAGCGTTAGCGGGGTCACGTATACGCAGTATTTT
NA	TRBV2	NA	TRBJ2-7	CASRSPAPGFSYEQYF	TGTGCCAGCAGGTCTCCGGCTCCGGGATTCTCCTACGAGCAGTACTTC
NA	TRBV27	once	TRBJ1-4	CASSIRTVQGHGKLFF	TGTGCCAGCAGTATCCGGACGGTGCAGGGACACGGAAAACTGTTTTTT
TRBD2	TRBV7-2	NA	TRBJ2-3	CASSLAGAQPTDTQYF	TGTGCCAGCAGTCTAGCGGGAGCCCAACCCACAGATACGCAGTATTTT
TRBD1	TRBV20-1	NA	TRBJ1-1	CSVLGTVEAFF	TGCAGTGTCTTAGGGACAGTTGAAGCTTTCTTT
TRBD2	TRBV9	NA	TRBJ2-1	CASSALTSGRANEQFF	TGTGCCAGCAGCGCGCTGACTAGCGGGAGAGCCAATGAGCAGTTCTTC
TRBD2	TRBV4-1	NA	TRBJ2-3	CASSQDGGRAPDTQYF	TGCGCCAGCAGCCAAGACGGCGGGAGGGCCCCAGATACGCAGTATTTT
NA	TRBV28	NA	TRBJ1-2	CASSLARDYSYGYTF	TGTGCCAGCAGTTTAGCCAGGGATTATTCCTATGGCTACACCTTC
TRBD1	TRBV5-5	NA	TRBJ1-5	CASSLGGQGANQPQHF	TGTGCCAGCAGCTTGGGGGGACAGGGGGCTAATCAGCCCCAGCATTTT
TRBD1	TRBV18	few	TRBJ1-1	CASSPPGQSNTEAFF	TGTGCCAGCTCACCACCGGGACAGAGCAACACTGAAGCTTTCTTT
NA	TRBV7-9	NA	TRBJ1-2	CASSLPGVYGYTF	TGTGCCAGCAGCTTACCAGGGGTCTATGGCTACACCTTC
TRBD2	TRBV5-4	NA	TRBJ2-7	CASSLGTSVSYEQYF	TGTGCCAGCAGCTTGGGCACTAGCGTATCCTACGAGCAGTACTTC
TRBD2	TRBV7-2	NA	TRBJ2-3	CASSDPSGGSIRTQYF	TGTGCCAGCAGCGACCCTAGCGGGGGCTCGATTCGCACGCAGTATTTT
NA	TRBV28	NA	TRBJ2-2	CASSLQGKEEELFF	TGTGCCAGCAGTTTACAGGGGAAGGAAGAGGAGCTGTTTTTT
NA	TRBV6-5	NA	TRBJ2-1	CASRLTSSYNEQFF	TGTGCCAGCAGACTGACTAGCTCCTACAATGAGCAGTTCTTC
NA	TRBV28	NA	TRBJ2-4	CASSSRDTKNIQYF	TGTGCCAGCAGTTCCCGGGACACCAAAAACATTCAGTACTTC